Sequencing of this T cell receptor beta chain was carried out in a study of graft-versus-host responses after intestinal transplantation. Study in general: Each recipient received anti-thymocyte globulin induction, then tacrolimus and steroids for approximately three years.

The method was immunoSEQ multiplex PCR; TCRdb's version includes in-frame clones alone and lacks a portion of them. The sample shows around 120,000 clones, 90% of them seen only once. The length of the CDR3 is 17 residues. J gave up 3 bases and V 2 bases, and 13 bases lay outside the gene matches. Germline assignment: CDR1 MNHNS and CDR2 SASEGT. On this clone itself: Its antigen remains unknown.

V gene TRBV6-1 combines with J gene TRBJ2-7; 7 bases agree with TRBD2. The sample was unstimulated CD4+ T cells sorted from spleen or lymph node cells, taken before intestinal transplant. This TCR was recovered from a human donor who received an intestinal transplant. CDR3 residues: CASSELRRGTGGYEQYF. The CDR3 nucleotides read TGTGCCAGCAGTGAATTGCGGAGAGGAACGGGAGGCTACGAGCAGTACTTC.